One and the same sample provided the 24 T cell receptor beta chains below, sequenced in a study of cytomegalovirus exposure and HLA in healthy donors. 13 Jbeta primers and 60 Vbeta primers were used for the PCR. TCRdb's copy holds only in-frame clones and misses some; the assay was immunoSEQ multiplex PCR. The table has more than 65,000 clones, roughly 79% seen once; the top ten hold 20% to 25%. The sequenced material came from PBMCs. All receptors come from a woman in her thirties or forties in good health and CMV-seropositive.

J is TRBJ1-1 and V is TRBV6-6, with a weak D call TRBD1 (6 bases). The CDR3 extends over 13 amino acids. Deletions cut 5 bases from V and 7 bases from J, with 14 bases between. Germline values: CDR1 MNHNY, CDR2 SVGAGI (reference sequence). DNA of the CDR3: TGTGCCAGCAGTAATGCCGGACAGTTTGAAGCTTTCTTT. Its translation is CASSNAGQFEAFF.

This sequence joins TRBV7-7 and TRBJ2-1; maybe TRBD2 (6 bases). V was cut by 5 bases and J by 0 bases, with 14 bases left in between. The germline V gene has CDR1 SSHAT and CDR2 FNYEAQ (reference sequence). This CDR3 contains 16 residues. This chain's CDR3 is CASSPTGLLSYNEQFF. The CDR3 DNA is TGTGCCAGCAGCCCTACGGGACTGCTCTCCTACAATGAGCAGTTCTTC.

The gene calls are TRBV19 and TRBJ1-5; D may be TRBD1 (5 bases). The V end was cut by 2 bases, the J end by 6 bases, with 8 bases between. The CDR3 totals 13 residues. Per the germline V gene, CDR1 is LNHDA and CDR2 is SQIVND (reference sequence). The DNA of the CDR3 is TGTGCCAGTAGTATAAGCAGGGTTCAGCCCCAGCATTTT. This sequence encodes CASSISRVQPQHF.

The DNA for the CDR3 is TGTGCCTGGAGTGTAACCACAGGGGTCCAAGAGACCCAGTACTTC. Protein product: CAWSVTTGVQETQYF. The chain couples TRBV30 to TRBJ2-5, with 7 bases fitting TRBD1. Trimming cost V 0 bases and J 1 base; bases outside gene matches: 5. CDR3 size: 15 residues. Germline lookup yields CDR1 GTSNPN and CDR2 SVGIG (reference sequence).

The CDR3 DNA follows: TGTGCCAGCAGTTCGGGCGGGACTCAGCCCCAGCATTTT. Translating it yields CASSSGGTQPQHF. The rearrangement joins TRBV28 to TRBJ1-5; perhaps TRBD1 as D (5 bases). The CDR3 runs 13 residues. Between the trimmed V and J ends, which lost 4 bases and 6 bases, there was a span of 10 bases. Germline-derived CDR1 and CDR2 are MDHEN and SYDVKM.

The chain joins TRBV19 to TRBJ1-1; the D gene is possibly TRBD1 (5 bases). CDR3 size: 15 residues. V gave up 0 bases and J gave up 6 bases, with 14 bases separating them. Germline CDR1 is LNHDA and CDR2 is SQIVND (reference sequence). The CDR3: CASSIEGQGVSEAFF. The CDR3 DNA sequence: TGTGCCAGTAGTATAGAGGGGCAGGGTGTGTCTGAAGCTTTCTTT. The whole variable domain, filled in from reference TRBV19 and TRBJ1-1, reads DGGITQSPKYLFRKEGQNVTLSCEQNLNHDAMYWYRQDPGQGLRLIYYSQIVNDFQKGDIAEGYSVSREKKESFPLTVTSAQKNPTAFYLCASSIEGQGVSEAFFGQGTRLTVV.

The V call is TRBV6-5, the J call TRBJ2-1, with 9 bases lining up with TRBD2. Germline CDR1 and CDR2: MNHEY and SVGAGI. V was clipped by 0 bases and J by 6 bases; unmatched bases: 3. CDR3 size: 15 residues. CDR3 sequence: CASSYSGLAGNEQFF. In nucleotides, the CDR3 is TGTGCCAGCAGTTACTCGGGACTAGCTGGCAATGAGCAGTTCTTC.

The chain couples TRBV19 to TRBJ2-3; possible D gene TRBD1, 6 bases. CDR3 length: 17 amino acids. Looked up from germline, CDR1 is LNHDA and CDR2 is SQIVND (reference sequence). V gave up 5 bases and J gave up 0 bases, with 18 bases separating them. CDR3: CASSPGHLPFSTDTQYF. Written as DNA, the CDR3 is TGTGCCAGTAGTCCGGGACACCTTCCCTTCAGCACAGATACGCAGTATTTT.

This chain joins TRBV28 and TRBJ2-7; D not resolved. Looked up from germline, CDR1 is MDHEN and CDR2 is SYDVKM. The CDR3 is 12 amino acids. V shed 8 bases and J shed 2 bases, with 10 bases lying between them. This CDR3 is CASAVTTYEQYF. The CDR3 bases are TGTGCCAGCGCAGTAACGACCTACGAGCAGTACTTC.

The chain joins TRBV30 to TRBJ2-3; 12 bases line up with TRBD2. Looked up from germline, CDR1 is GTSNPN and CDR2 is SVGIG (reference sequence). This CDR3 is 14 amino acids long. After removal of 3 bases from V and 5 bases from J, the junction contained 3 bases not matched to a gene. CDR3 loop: CAWSLAGGRDTQYF. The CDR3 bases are TGTGCCTGGAGCCTAGCGGGGGGGCGAGATACGCAGTATTTT.

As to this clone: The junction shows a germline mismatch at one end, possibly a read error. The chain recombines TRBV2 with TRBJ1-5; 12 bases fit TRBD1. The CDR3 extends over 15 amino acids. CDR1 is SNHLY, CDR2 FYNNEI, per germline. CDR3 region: CASREGTGGYQPQHF. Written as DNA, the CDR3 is TGTGCCAGCAGGGAAGGGACAGGGGGCTATCAGCCCCAGCATTTT.

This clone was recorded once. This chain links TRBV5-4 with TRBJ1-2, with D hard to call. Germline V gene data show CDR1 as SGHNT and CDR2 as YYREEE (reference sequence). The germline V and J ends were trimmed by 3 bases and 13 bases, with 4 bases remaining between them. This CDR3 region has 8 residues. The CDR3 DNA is TGTGCCAGCAGCTCCAGCACCTTC. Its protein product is CASSSSTF.

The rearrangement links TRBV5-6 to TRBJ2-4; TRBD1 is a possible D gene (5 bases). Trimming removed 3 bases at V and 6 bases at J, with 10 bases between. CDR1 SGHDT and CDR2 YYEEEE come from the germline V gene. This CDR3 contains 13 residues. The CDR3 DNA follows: TGTGCCAGCAGCTCCCAAGACAGAAACATTCAGTACTTC. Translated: CASSSQDRNIQYF.

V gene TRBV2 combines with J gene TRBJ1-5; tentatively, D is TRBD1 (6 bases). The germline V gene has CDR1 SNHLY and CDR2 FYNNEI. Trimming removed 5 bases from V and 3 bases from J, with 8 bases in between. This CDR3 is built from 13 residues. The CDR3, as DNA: TGTGCCAGCAGTAGGGACAACAATCAGCCCCAGCATTTT. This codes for CASSRDNNQPQHF.

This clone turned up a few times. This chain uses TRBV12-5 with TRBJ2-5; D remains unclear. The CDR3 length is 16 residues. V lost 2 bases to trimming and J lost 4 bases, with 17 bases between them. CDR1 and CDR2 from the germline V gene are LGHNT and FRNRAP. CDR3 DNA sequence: TGTGCTAGTGGTTTGAGCTCTGGTGGCCTAGGAGAGACCCAGTACTTC. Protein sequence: CASGLSSGGLGETQYF.

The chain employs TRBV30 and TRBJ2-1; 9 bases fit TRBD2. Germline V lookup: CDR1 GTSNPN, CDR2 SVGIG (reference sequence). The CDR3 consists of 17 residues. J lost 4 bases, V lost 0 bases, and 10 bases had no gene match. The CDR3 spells CAWSVGVAGALYNEQFF. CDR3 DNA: TGTGCCTGGAGTGTAGGAGTAGCGGGGGCCCTATACAATGAGCAGTTCTTC.

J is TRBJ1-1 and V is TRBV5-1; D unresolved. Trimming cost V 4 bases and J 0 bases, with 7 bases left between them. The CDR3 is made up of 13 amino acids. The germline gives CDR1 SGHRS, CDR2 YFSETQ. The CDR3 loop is CASSLNMNTEAFF. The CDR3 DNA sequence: TGCGCCAGCAGCCTAAATATGAACACTGAAGCTTTCTTT.

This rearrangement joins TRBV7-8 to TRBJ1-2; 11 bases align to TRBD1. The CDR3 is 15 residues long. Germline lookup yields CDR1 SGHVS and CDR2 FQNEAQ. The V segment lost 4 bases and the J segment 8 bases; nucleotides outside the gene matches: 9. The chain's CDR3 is CASSSSRTGGAGYTF. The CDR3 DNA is TGTGCCAGCAGCTCTAGCAGGACAGGGGGCGCGGGCTACACCTTC.

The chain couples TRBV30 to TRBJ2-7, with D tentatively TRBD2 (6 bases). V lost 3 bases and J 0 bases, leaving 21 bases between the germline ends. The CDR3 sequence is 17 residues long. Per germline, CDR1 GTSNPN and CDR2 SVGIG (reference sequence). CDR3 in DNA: TGTGCCTGGAGAACTCCCCCGGGACTCCGTCCCTCCTACGAGCAGTACTTC. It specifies CAWRTPPGLRPSYEQYF.

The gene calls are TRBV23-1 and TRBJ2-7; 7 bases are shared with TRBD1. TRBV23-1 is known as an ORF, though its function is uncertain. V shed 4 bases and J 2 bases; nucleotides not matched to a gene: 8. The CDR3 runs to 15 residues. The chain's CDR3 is CASSPNRGRTYEQYF. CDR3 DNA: TGCGCCAGCAGTCCAAACAGGGGCCGGACCTACGAGCAGTACTTC.

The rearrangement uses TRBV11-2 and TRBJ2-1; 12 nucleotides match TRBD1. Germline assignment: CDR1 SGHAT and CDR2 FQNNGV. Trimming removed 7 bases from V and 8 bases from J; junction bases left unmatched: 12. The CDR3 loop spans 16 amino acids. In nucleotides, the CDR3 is TGTGCCAGCAACAACCCGGGGACAGGGGGCGCATATGAGCAGTTCTTC. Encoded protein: CASNNPGTGGAYEQFF.

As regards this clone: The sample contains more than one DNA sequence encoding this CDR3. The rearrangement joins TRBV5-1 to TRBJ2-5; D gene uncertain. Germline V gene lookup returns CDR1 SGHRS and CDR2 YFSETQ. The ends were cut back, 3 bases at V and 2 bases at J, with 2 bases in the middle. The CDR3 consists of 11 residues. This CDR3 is CASSSQETQYF. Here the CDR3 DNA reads TGCGCCAGCAGCTCTCAAGAGACCCAGTACTTC.

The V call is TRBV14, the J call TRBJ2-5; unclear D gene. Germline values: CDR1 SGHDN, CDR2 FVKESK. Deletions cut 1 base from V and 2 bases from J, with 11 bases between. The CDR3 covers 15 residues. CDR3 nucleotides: TGTGCCAGCAGCCAAGGCCAGGATATTCAAGAGACCCAGTACTTC. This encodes CASSQGQDIQETQYF.

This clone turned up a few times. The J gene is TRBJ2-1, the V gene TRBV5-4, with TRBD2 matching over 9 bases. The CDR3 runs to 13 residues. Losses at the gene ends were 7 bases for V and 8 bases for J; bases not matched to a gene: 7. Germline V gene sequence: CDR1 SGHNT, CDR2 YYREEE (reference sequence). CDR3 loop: CASASGNQHEQFF. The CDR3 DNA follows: TGTGCCAGCGCTAGCGGGAATCAGCATGAGCAGTTCTTC.